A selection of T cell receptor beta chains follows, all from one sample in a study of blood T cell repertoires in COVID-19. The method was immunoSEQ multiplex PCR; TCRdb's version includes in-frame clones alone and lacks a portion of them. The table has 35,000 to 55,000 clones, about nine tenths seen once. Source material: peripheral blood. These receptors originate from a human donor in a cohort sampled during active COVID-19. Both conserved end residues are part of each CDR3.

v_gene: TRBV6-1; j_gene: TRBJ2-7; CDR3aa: CASSEPVHNYEQYF
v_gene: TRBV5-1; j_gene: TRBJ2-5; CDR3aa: CASSDGTSGRETQYF
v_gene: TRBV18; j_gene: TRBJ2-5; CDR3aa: CASSPRDGALETQYF
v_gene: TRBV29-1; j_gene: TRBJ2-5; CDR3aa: CSVEVRGIWETQYF
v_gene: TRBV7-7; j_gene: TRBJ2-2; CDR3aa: CASSQRAGTNTGELFF
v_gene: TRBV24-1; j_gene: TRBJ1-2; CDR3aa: CATSDETGGVGYGYTF
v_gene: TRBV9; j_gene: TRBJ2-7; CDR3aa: CASSAPLGQGGNEQYF
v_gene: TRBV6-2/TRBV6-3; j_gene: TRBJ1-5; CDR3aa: CASSYGGQGRQPQHF
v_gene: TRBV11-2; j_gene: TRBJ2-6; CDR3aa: CASSLSGRARPIGANVLTF
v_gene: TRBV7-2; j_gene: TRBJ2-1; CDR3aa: CASRLTQGGGNEQFF
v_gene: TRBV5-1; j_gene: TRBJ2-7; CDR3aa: CASSLAPSPYEQYF
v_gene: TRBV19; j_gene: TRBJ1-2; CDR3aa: CASSPDRDYGYTF
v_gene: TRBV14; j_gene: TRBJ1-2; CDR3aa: CASSPWTGTNYGYTF
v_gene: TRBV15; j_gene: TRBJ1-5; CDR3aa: CAASGTGRNQPQHF
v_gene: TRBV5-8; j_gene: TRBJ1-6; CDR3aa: CASSLDRDSPLHF
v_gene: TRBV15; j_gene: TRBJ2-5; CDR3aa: CATSRDAGYAQETQYF
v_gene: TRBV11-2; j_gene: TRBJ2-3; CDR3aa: CASSLRVAGAADTQYF
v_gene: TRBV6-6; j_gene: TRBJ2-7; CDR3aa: CASTSAGTGAYEQYF
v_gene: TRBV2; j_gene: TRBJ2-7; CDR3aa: CASSSDRGNYEQYF
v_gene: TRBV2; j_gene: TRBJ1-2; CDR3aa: CASRGQVTNYGYTF
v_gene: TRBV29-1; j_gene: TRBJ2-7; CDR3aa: CSATRIAGAGSGEQYF
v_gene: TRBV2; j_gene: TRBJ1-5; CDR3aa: CASKKQGLGYQPQHF
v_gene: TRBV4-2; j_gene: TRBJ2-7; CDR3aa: CASSQRHTGTSDSYEQYF
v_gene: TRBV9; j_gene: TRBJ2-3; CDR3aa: CASSEGQLTDTQYF